This is a list of T cell receptor beta chains from one sample in a study of T cell repertoires in cytomegalovirus infection. TCRdb ran MiXCR on the reads and lists one entry per CDR3 protein. The profile covers about 140,000 distinct CDR3 sequences, with about 6.3% appearing a single time and 15% to 20% taken by the ten largest. Sample: PBMCs. The receptors derive from a human donor in good health (CMV status not recorded). Some clones in this sample may be carry-over from other donors' samples. Both conserved end residues are trimmed from each CDR3. Not all rows give a size; the values are once, few, many and, for expanded clones, a class.

abundance	j_gene	v_gene	CDR3aa
many	TRBJ2-2	TRBV6-1	ASRTVLDTGELF
NA	TRBJ2-7	TRBV15	ATSRGEPSRPYEQY
NA	TRBJ1-2	TRBV25-1	ASSEWSGYT
many	TRBJ1-4	TRBV28	ASSRGQGLVNEKLF
many	TRBJ1-5	TRBV12-5	ASGLVGFRSSNQPQH
many	TRBJ2-4	TRBV3-1	ASSPGGGADENIQY
many	TRBJ2-5	TRBV24-1	ATSDWGMWETQY
NA	TRBJ1-3	TRBV9	ASSRSTGAAGNTIY
many	TRBJ2-5	TRBV9	ASSVDGTATQETQY
many	TRBJ1-6	TRBV7-8	ASSPRGGSYNSPLH
many	TRBJ2-3	TRBV7-2	ASSPAVSTSGGR
many	TRBJ1-1	TRBV12-3/TRBV12-4	ASLPNRAVAEAF
few	TRBJ2-1	TRBV7-9	ASSLVQPNEQF
many	TRBJ2-5	TRBV7-2	ASSSFGAGGWETQY
few	TRBJ1-2	TRBV5-1	ASSLGQGATYGYT
few	TRBJ2-5	TRBV7-9	ASSLSLLGVLRKETQY
NA	TRBJ1-2	TRBV12-3/TRBV12-4	ASSPAYLGTEMGYT
few	TRBJ2-7	TRBV20-1	SARTGQGGAYEQY
NA	TRBJ2-3	TRBV20-1	SARVSGGSTDTQY
many	TRBJ1-4	TRBV25-1	ASSDPDRFSEKLF
many	TRBJ2-7	TRBV5-1	ASSPRDMISYEQY
many	TRBJ1-2	TRBV7-2	ASSLSTGEDGYT
many	TRBJ1-6	TRBV7-2	ASSGARTANSPLH
many	TRBJ2-5	TRBV7-6	ASSSRLAGGTYQETQY
many	TRBJ1-2	TRBV28	ASLTGRNYGYT
NA	TRBJ1-4	TRBV15	ATSRGGQGNEKLF
NA	TRBJ2-7	TRBV11-2	ASSLGGGPVSYEQY
few	TRBJ2-3	TRBV29-1	SSQGMLAGSTDTQY
few	TRBJ1-5	TRBV4-1	ASSQVYRDNQPQH
many	TRBJ2-5	TRBV7-2	ASSSTGGVKETQY
few	TRBJ2-3	TRBV29-1	SVVSPRGGTQY
many	TRBJ2-5	TRBV10-2	ASSELDSPQY
NA	TRBJ2-1	TRBV7-3	ASSSSGGRVNEQF
NA	TRBJ2-2	TRBV24-1	ATRGGRELF
NA	TRBJ2-1	TRBV2	ASSTRYNEQF
many	TRBJ1-2	TRBV5-5	ASSWTGGSYGYT
few	TRBJ1-4	TRBV7-9	ASKAINEKLF
few	TRBJ2-1	TRBV4-1	ASSQDKDSYNEQF
NA	TRBJ1-2	TRBV29-1	SVEVIRDRDYGYT
many	TRBJ1-1	TRBV19	ASRRQGVQSTEAF
few	TRBJ1-2	TRBV25-1	ASSEYAGNYGYT
NA	TRBJ2-7	TRBV2	ASREGRDEQY
many	TRBJ2-3	TRBV7-2	ASSPPGLLTDTQY
many	TRBJ2-7	TRBV4-1	ASSPFLAYEQY
many	TRBJ1-1	TRBV7-9	ASSPAGIEAF
many	TRBJ2-1	TRBV29-1	SVRDFSRGRYNEQF
NA	TRBJ2-5	TRBV20-1	SARSDRGGVVQETQY
few	TRBJ1-5	TRBV18	ASSPEGDQPQH
many	TRBJ2-3	TRBV28	ASSFLRGGSPDTQY
many	TRBJ1-2	TRBV28	ASSLGGVVYGYT
few	TRBJ2-5	TRBV27	ASSPLIQETQY
few	TRBJ2-5	TRBV6-2/TRBV6-3	ASSFEGGGETQY
NA	TRBJ2-7	TRBV4-3	ASSQSGGYEQY
many	TRBJ2-1	TRBV7-6	ASSFPLTSGGESNEQF
many	TRBJ2-2	TRBV28	ASSLRVGRGTGELF
NA	TRBJ1-1	TRBV7-9	ASSLDREAAF
many	TRBJ2-3	TRBV7-2	ASSFGLVYDTQY